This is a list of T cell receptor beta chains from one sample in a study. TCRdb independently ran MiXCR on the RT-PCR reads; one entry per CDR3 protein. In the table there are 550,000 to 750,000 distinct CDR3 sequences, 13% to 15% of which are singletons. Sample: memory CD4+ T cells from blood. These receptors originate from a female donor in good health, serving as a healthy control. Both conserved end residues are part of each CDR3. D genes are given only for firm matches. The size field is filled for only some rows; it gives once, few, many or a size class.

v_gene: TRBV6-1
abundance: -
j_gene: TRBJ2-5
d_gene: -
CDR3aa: CASSDEVGGGETQYF
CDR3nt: TGTGCCAGCAGTGACGAAGTAGGAGGTGGAGAGACCCAGTACTTC

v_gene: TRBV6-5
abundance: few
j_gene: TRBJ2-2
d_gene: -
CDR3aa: CASSFPGLYPGELFF
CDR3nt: TGTGCCAGCAGCTTCCCGGGCCTCTACCCCGGGGAGCTGTTTTTT

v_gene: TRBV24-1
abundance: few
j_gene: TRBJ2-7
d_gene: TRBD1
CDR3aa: CATSDSDRAYEQYF
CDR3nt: TGTGCCACCAGTGATTCGGACAGGGCCTACGAGCAGTACTTC

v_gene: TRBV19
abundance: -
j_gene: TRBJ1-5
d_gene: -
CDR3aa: CASSLTAFEPQHF
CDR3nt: TGTGCCAGTAGCCTGACAGCTTTCGAGCCCCAGCATTTT

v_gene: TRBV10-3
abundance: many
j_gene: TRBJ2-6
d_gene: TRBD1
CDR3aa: CASGQGTSGANVLTF
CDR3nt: TGTGCCAGTGGACAGGGGACTTCTGGGGCCAACGTCCTGACTTTC

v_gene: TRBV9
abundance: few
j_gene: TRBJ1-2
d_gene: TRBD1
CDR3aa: CASTTSWTGSYGYTF
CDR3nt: TGTGCCAGCACCACCTCTTGGACAGGGTCCTATGGCTACACCTTC

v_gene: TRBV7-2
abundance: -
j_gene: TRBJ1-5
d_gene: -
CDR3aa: CASSLSRGGGNQPQHF
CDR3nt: TGTGCCAGCAGTCTCAGCCGGGGAGGTGGTAATCAGCCCCAGCATTTT

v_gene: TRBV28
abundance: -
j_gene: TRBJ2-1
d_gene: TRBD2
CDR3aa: CATYAGLAGGDEQFF
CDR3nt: TGTGCCACCTACGCGGGACTAGCGGGAGGGGATGAGCAGTTCTTC

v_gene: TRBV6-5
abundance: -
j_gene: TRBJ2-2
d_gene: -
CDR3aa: CASRGVGELFF
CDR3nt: TGTGCCAGCCGGGGTGTGGGGGAGCTGTTTTTT

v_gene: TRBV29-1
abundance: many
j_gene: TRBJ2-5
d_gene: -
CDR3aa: CSVEGAGVVETQYF
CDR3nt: TGCAGCGTTGAAGGGGCAGGGGTGGTGGAGACCCAGTACTTC

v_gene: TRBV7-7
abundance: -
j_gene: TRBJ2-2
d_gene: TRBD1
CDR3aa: CASSLERTGHGELFF
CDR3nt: TGTGCTAGCAGCTTAGAAAGGACAGGGCACGGGGAGCTGTTTTTT

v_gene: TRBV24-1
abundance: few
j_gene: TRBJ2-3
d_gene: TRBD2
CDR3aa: CATSDSTGTSSIDTQYF
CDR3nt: TGTGCCACCAGTGATTCAACCGGGACTAGCTCCATAGATACGCAGTATTTT

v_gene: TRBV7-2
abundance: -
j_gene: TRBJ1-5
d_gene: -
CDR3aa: CASSLVVGNGNQPQHF
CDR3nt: TGTGCCAGCAGCTTAGTTGTGGGAAACGGCAATCAGCCCCAGCATTTT

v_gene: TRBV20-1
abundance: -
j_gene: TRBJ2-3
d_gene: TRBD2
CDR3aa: CSAPGLAGGADTQYF
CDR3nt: TGCAGTGCCCCGGGACTAGCGGGAGGGGCAGATACGCAGTATTTT

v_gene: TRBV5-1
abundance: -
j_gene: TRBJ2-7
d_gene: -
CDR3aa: CASSLQEGFGEQYF
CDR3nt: TGCGCCAGCAGCTTACAGGAGGGGTTCGGCGAGCAGTACTTC

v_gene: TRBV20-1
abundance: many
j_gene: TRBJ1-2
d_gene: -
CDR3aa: CSAAGRVDYGYTF
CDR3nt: TGCAGTGCTGCGGGGAGGGTTGACTATGGCTACACCTTC

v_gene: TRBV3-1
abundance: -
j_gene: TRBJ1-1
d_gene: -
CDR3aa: CASSQPPLGGRIRTEAFF
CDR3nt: TGTGCCAGCAGCCAACCTCCCTTGGGGGGGCGGATAAGGACTGAAGCTTTCTTT

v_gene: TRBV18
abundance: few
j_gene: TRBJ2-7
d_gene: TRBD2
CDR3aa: CASSPPQGLVYEQYF
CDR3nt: TGTGCCAGCTCACCACCTCAAGGACTAGTCTACGAGCAGTACTTC

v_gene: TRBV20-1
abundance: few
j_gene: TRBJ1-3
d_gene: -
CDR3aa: CSAWDPRGGNTIYF
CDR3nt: TGCAGTGCGTGGGACCCTAGAGGTGGAAACACCATATATTTT